A selection of T cell receptor beta chains follows, all from one sample in a study of identical twins. TCRdb re-analysed the 5' RACE reads in MiXCR, keeping a single row per CDR3 protein. The profile shows about 790,000 distinct CDR3 sequences, about 20% of them singletons. This same sample was also taken into another study, of T cells expressing NK-cell markers.

The sequenced sample was PBMCs. Receptor source: a woman between 18 and 30 years old in good health. Both conserved end residues are part of each CDR3. A D gene is named only where the DNA matches it firmly. Size values are once, few and many counts, or a class for expanded clones, and some rows have none.

CDR3,DNA,V,D,size,J,length
CASSRTGLGDNEQFF,TGTGCCAGCAGCCGGACAGGGCTGGGGGACAATGAGCAGTTCTTC,TRBV3-1,TRBD1,.,TRBJ2-1,15
CASIRSGGTFEEQFF,TGTGCCAGCATTCGTTCGGGGGGGACCTTTGAAGAGCAGTTCTTC,TRBV2,TRBD2,.,TRBJ2-1,15
CASSSTQAGDEQYF,TGTGCCAGCAGTTCCACGCAGGCAGGGGACGAGCAGTACTTC,TRBV27,.,few,TRBJ2-7,14
CASSPRRESPPKTQYF,TGTGCCAGCAGCCCACGTAGGGAGAGTCCCCCCAAGACCCAGTACTTC,TRBV3-1,.,few,TRBJ2-5,16
CASSYSKGSETQYF,TGTGCCAGCAGTTACTCGAAAGGTTCGGAGACCCAGTACTTC,TRBV6-5,.,.,TRBJ2-5,14
CASSLRAEDTQYF,TGTGCCAGCAGCTTGCGCGCAGAAGATACGCAGTATTTT,TRBV5-5,.,.,TRBJ2-3,13
CSCSGRGGIDTQYF,TGCAGTTGCTCCGGGCGGGGGGGCATAGATACGCAGTATTTT,TRBV20-1,TRBD2,few,TRBJ2-3,14
CASSQGDERGGRNEQFF,TGTGCCAGCAGCCAAGGTGACGAGCGGGGGGGTCGGAATGAGCAGTTCTTC,TRBV3-1,TRBD2,few,TRBJ2-1,17
CASARAGGQETQYF,TGTGCCAGCGCCCGAGCGGGGGGCCAAGAGACCCAGTACTTC,TRBV3-1,TRBD2,.,TRBJ2-5,14
CASSLWGSRDNEQFF,TGTGCCAGCAGTTTATGGGGTTCGCGGGACAATGAGCAGTTCTTC,TRBV28,.,once,TRBJ2-1,15
CASSPRSGAATEQYF,TGTGCCAGCTCACCACGATCCGGGGCAGCCACCGAGCAGTACTTC,TRBV18,.,.,TRBJ2-7,15
CASSSHVGYGYTF,TGTGCCAGCAGCTCTCATGTTGGCTATGGCTACACCTTC,TRBV12-3/TRBV12-4,.,.,TRBJ1-2,13
CASSVTGGRNQPQHF,TGTGCCAGCAGCGTCACAGGGGGGAGGAATCAGCCCCAGCATTTT,TRBV12-3/TRBV12-4,TRBD1,.,TRBJ1-5,15
CSAREGTGGSGANVLTF,TGCAGTGCTAGAGAGGGGACAGGGGGCTCTGGGGCCAACGTCCTGACTTTC,TRBV20-1,TRBD1,.,TRBJ2-6,17
CASSLQGGIDEQYF,TGTGCCAGCAGCTTACAGGGGGGGATTGATGAGCAGTACTTC,TRBV7-3,.,few,TRBJ2-7,14
CATSTDRLSNQPQHF,TGTGCCACCAGCACTGACAGGCTTAGCAATCAGCCCCAGCATTTT,TRBV24-1,.,.,TRBJ1-5,15
CASSLAIGTGGGELFF,TGTGCCAGCAGCTTAGCGATCGGGACAGGAGGCGGGGAGCTGTTTTTT,TRBV7-2,TRBD1,.,TRBJ2-2,16
CSATDDGYEQYF,TGCAGTGCCACGGACGATGGCTATGAGCAGTACTTC,TRBV20-1,.,.,TRBJ2-7,12
CASSLSRGAYNEQFF,TGTGCCAGCAGTTTAAGTAGGGGAGCGTACAATGAGCAGTTCTTC,TRBV28,.,.,TRBJ2-1,15
CASSQEVLAGAYEQYF,TGTGCCAGCAGCCAAGAAGTACTAGCGGGAGCCTACGAGCAGTACTTC,TRBV3-1,TRBD2,.,TRBJ2-7,16
CSVDRVISEQYF,TGCAGCGTCGACAGGGTAATCTCCGAGCAGTACTTC,TRBV20-1,TRBD1,.,TRBJ2-7,12
CATSRVGQGGHYEQYF,TGTGCCACCAGCAGAGTTGGGCAGGGGGGACACTACGAGCAGTACTTC,TRBV15,.,.,TRBJ2-7,16
CSAPLAGGTTDTQYF,TGCAGTGCCCCGTTAGCGGGAGGAACCACAGATACGCAGTATTTT,TRBV20-1,TRBD2,few,TRBJ2-3,15
CASRSREYQETQYF,TGTGCCAGCCGAAGCAGGGAATACCAAGAGACCCAGTACTTC,TRBV2,.,few,TRBJ2-5,14
CASSLFGQGDTEAFF,TGCGCCAGCAGCTTGTTCGGACAGGGGGACACTGAAGCTTTCTTT,TRBV5-1,TRBD1,few,TRBJ1-1,15
CASSEWWIGTSYEQYF,TGTGCCAGCAGTGAATGGTGGATAGGGACATCCTACGAGCAGTACTTC,TRBV25-1,.,.,TRBJ2-7,16
CASSFRLVNEQFF,TGTGCCAGCAGCTTTAGGCTGGTAAATGAGCAGTTCTTC,TRBV7-8,.,few,TRBJ2-1,13
CASSLVRAREELFF,TGTGCCAGCAGCTTAGTAAGGGCGCGAGAGGAACTGTTTTTT,TRBV11-2,.,.,TRBJ1-4,14
CATSRDGSGANVLTF,TGTGCCACCAGCAGAGATGGCTCTGGGGCCAACGTCCTGACTTTC,TRBV15,.,few,TRBJ2-6,15
CASSRRSNYGYTF,TGTGCCAGTAGTAGAAGATCTAACTATGGCTACACCTTC,TRBV19,.,.,TRBJ1-2,13
CASSYLAGSNTGELFF,TGCGCCAGCAGTTACCTAGCGGGATCGAACACCGGGGAGCTGTTTTTT,TRBV5-1,TRBD2,many,TRBJ2-2,16
CASSPSASSIMYEQYF,TGTGCCAGCAGCCCGTCGGCTAGCTCCATAATGTACGAGCAGTACTTC,TRBV5-4,.,few,TRBJ2-7,16
CASSLRGLAQYF,TGTGCCAGCAGTTTAAGGGGGCTGGCCCAGTATTTT,TRBV12-3/TRBV12-4,TRBD1,many,TRBJ2-3,12
CAISESFPISEAFF,TGTGCCATCAGTGAGTCATTTCCAATCTCTGAAGCTTTCTTT,TRBV10-3,.,.,TRBJ1-1,14
CASSQDQGAGYNEQFF,TGCGCCAGCAGCCAAGATCAGGGGGCCGGATACAATGAGCAGTTCTTC,TRBV4-3,TRBD1,.,TRBJ2-1,16
CASRPRLQGDLRYTF,TGTGCCAGCAGACCTCGACTTCAGGGGGACCTTCGCTACACCTTC,TRBV28,TRBD1,.,TRBJ1-2,15
CASSLGGRLGDF,TGTGCCAGCAGCTTAGGGGGCCGCCTGGGAGACTTC,TRBV7-8,.,.,TRBJ2-5,12
CATSSPGLGTQYF,TGTGCCACCAGTTCCCCGGGGCTGGGGACGCAGTATTTT,TRBV24-1,.,few,TRBJ2-3,13
CASSFLVETQYF,TGTGCCAGCAGTTTTCTCGTGGAGACCCAGTACTTC,TRBV12-3/TRBV12-4,.,few,TRBJ2-5,12
CSARTSLYGYTF,TGCAGTGCTAGAACGAGTCTCTATGGCTACACCTTC,TRBV20-1,.,.,TRBJ1-2,12
CASSWYPTGPSYEQYF,TGTGCCAGCAGTTGGTACCCGACAGGGCCATCCTACGAGCAGTACTTC,TRBV6-2/TRBV6-3,TRBD1,.,TRBJ2-7,16
CASSFLTSDEQFF,TGTGCCAGCAGTTTCCTAACTAGCGATGAGCAGTTCTTC,TRBV6-6,TRBD2,few,TRBJ2-1,13